This section outlines one T cell receptor beta chain sequence together with its context. With 60 Vbeta and 13 Jbeta primers, the PCR was carried out. The table came from immunoSEQ multiplex PCR; TCRdb's copy has only in-frame clones and leaves some out. This table has around 75,000 clones, 75% to 85% appearing once. The sample belongs to a study of cytomegalovirus exposure and HLA in healthy donors. The sequence derives from a middle-aged man in good health and CMV-seronegative. Material: PBMCs.

This chain's CDR3 is CASSPRAGGHEQYF. The CDR3 DNA follows: TGTGCCAGCAGCCCGCGGGCAGGGGGTCACGAGCAGTACTTC. This chain links TRBV7-2 with TRBJ2-7; TRBD1 aligns across 7 bases. CDR3 length: 14 residues. Trimming took 5 bases from V and 5 from J; bases not matched to a gene: 9. The V gene's germline CDR1 is SGHTA and CDR2 FQGNSA.